A selection of T cell receptor beta chains follows, all from one sample in a study of OX40 agonist ivuxolimab in advanced cancers. Data came from immunoSEQ multiplex PCR; TCRdb stores just in-frame clones and leaves some out. Seen here are 100,000 to 130,000 clones, 75% to 95% observed once, and the top ten hold approximately 1.3%. Here the sequenced sample was CD4+ or CD8+ T cells sorted from blood, taken in a trial of the OX40 agonist ivuxolimab. The receptors were gathered from an adult with an advanced solid tumor such as melanoma, head and neck, liver or kidney cancer. Each CDR3 is given with its conserved first and last residue. D genes are given only for firm matches. Size values are once, few and many counts, or a class for expanded clones, and some rows have none.

clone_size: once
v_call: TRBV25-1
j_call: TRBJ2-5
d_call: -
cdr3_aa: CASSDYDRTFQETQYF
cdr3_nt: TGTGCCAGCAGTGATTACGACAGGACTTTTCAAGAGACCCAGTACTTC

clone_size: -
v_call: TRBV30
j_call: TRBJ2-4
d_call: -
cdr3_aa: CACQFREKNIQYF
cdr3_nt: TGTGCCTGCCAATTCCGGGAAAAAAACATTCAGTACTTC

clone_size: -
v_call: TRBV2
j_call: TRBJ2-7
d_call: TRBD1
cdr3_aa: CASGDRGPYEQYF
cdr3_nt: TGTGCCAGCGGGGACAGGGGGCCCTACGAGCAGTACTTC

clone_size: -
v_call: TRBV6-1
j_call: TRBJ1-1
d_call: TRBD1
cdr3_aa: CASSEGRGQGNTEAFF
cdr3_nt: TGTGCCAGCAGTGAAGGGAGGGGGCAGGGAAACACTGAAGCTTTCTTT

clone_size: -
v_call: TRBV5-1
j_call: TRBJ2-2
d_call: TRBD2
cdr3_aa: CASSGTSGRLNTGELFF
cdr3_nt: TGCGCCAGCAGCGGGACTAGCGGGAGGCTCAACACCGGGGAGCTGTTTTTT

clone_size: -
v_call: TRBV28
j_call: TRBJ2-5
d_call: -
cdr3_aa: CASSNQETQYF
cdr3_nt: TGTGCCAGCAGTAACCAAGAGACCCAGTACTTC

clone_size: -
v_call: TRBV7-8
j_call: TRBJ2-3
d_call: TRBD1
cdr3_aa: CASSPRDRSTDTQYF
cdr3_nt: TGTGCCAGCAGCCCCCGGGACAGAAGCACAGATACGCAGTATTTT

clone_size: -
v_call: TRBV7-9
j_call: TRBJ2-3
d_call: TRBD2
cdr3_aa: CASDELAGVVLGTDTQYF
cdr3_nt: TGTGCCAGCGACGAATTAGCGGGAGTTGTTCTTGGGACAGATACGCAGTATTTT

clone_size: -
v_call: TRBV4-3
j_call: TRBJ2-7
d_call: -
cdr3_aa: CASSQEYSSGAYEQYF
cdr3_nt: TGCGCCAGCAGCCAAGAGTATTCGTCAGGGGCCTACGAGCAGTACTTC

clone_size: -
v_call: TRBV28
j_call: TRBJ2-3
d_call: -
cdr3_aa: CASSTGGTDTQYF
cdr3_nt: TGTGCCAGCAGTACCGGGGGCACAGATACGCAGTATTTT